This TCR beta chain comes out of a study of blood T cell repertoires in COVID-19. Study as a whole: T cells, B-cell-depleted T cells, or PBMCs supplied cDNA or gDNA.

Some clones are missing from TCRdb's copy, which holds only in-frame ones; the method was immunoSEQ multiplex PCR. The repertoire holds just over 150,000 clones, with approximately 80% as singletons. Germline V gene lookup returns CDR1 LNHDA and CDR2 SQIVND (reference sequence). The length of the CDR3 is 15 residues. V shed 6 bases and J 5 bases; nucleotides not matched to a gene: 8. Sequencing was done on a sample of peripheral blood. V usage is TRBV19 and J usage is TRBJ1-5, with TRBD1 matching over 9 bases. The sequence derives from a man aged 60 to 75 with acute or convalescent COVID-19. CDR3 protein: CASSPGTGKDQPQHF. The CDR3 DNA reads TGTGCCAGTAGCCCGGGGACAGGGAAGGATCAGCCCCAGCATTTT. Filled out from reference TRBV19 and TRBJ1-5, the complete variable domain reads DGGITQSPKYLFRKEGQNVTLSCEQNLNHDAMYWYRQDPGQGLRLIYYSQIVNDFQKGDIAEGYSVSREKKESFPLTVTSAQKNPTAFYLCASSPGTGKDQPQHFGDGTRLSIL.